This T cell receptor (beta chain) was obtained from a study of T-cell reconstitution after alpha-beta-depleted transplantation in children. Using unique molecular identifiers, the investigators prepared the TCRbeta library. TCRdb ran MiXCR on the PCR reads and lists one entry per CDR3 protein. This sample yields around 490,000 distinct CDR3 sequences, of which over 9.5% are seen a single time; around 13% belongs to the top ten. From germline, CDR1 is ENHRY and CDR2 SYGVKD. This CDR3 has 14 residues. J gave up 7 bases and V 5 bases, and 11 bases lay outside the gene matches. This clonotype occurred a few times. Its antigen remains unidentified. General observations from the study: Recipient T cells and thymic progenitors that survived gave rise to the high TCRbeta diversity observed at day 60 in some patients. T-cell counts and diversity at one year following transplant were attributed mainly to newly produced T cells. Approximately two months post-transplant, alpha-beta T cells reportedly originated from several hundred expanded graft clones.

The V call is TRBV10-3, the J call TRBJ2-7; 7 positions agree with TRBD1. The source is a female patient aged 2-15 years who had a stem cell transplant for aplastic anemia, so the T cells may come from the graft donor. This material consisted of PBMCs, mostly from graft donor cells, taken 180 days after TCRalphabeta/CD19-depleted stem cell transplant. CDR3 coding DNA: TGTGCCATCAGTTTGGGACAGACCGTGGAGGAGCAGTACTTC. This translates into CAISLGQTVEEQYF.